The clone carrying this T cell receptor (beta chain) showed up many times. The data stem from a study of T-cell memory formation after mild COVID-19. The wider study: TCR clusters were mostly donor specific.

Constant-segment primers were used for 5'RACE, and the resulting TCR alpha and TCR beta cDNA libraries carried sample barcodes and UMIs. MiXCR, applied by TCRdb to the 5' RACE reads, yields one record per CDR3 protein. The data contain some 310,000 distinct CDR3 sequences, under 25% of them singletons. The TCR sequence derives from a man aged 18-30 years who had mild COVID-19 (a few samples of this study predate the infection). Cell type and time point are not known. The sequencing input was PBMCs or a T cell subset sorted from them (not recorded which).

The CDR3 DNA follows: TGCGCCAGCAGCATTCAGCAAGAGACCCAGTACTTC. Translated: CASSIQQETQYF. V gene TRBV5-1 combines with J gene TRBJ2-5; D gene ambiguous. CDR3 length: 12 residues. The germline gives CDR1 SGHRS, CDR2 YFSETQ. V gave up 4 bases and J gave up 2 bases, with 6 bases separating them.